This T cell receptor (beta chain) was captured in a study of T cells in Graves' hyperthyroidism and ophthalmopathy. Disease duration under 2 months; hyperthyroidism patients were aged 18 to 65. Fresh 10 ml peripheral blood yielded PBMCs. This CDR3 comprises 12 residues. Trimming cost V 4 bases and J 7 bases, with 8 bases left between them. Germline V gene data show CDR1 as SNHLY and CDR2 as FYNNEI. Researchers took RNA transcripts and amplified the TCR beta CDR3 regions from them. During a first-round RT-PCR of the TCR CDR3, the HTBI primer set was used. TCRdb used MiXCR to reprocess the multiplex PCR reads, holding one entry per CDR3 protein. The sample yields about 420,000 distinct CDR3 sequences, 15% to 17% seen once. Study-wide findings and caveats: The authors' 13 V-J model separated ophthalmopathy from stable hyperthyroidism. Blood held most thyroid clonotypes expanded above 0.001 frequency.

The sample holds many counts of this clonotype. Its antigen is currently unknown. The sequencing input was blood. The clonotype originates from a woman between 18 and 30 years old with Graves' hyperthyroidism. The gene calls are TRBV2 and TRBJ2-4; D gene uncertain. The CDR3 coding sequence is TGTGCCAGCAGTGGGGATAGGAACATTCAGTACTTC. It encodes CASSGDRNIQYF.